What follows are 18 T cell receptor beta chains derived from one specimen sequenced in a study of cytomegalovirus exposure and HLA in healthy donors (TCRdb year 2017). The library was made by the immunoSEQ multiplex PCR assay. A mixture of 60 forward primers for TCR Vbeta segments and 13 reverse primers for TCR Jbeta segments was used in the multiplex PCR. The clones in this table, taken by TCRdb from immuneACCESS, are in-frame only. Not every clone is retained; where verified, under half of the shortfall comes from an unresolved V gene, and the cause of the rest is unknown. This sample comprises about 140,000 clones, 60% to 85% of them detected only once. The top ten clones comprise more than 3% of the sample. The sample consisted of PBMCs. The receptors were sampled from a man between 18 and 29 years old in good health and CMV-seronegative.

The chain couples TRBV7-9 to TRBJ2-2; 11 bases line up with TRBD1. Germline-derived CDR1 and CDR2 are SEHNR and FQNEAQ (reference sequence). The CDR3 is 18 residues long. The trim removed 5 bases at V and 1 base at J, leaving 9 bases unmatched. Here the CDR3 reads CASSAGQGEYWNTGELFF. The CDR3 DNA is TGTGCCAGCAGCGCGGGACAGGGGGAATATTGGAACACCGGGGAGCTGTTTTTT.

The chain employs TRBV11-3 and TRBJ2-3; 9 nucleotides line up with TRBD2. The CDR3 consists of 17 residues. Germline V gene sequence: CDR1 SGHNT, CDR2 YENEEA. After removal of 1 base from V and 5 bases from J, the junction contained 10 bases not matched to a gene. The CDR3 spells CASSLGFAGGPGDTQYF. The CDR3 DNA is TGTGCCAGCAGCTTAGGGTTTGCGGGAGGGCCTGGAGATACGCAGTATTTT.

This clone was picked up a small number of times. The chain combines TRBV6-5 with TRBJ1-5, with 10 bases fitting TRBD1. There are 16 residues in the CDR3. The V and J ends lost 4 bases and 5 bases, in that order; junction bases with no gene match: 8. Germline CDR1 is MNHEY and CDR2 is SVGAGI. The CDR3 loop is CASSSTGDRGDQPQHF. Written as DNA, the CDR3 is TGTGCCAGCAGTTCCACCGGGGACAGGGGCGATCAGCCCCAGCATTTT.

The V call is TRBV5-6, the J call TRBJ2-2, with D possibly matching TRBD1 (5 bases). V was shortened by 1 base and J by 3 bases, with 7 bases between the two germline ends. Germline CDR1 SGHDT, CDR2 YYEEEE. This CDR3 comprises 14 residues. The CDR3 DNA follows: TGTGCCAGCAGCTTGATAGGGGACACCGGGGAGCTGTTTTTT. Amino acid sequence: CASSLIGDTGELFF.

The CDR3 sequence is CASSLWGQQETQYF. The CDR3 nucleotides are TGCGCCAGCAGCTTGTGGGGACAGCAAGAGACCCAGTACTTC. The chain uses TRBV5-1 and TRBJ2-5; 7 nucleotides line up with TRBD1. The V and J ends lost 1 base and 2 bases, in that order; junction bases with no gene match: 2. The V gene's germline CDR1 is SGHRS and CDR2 YFSETQ. This CDR3 is built from 14 residues.

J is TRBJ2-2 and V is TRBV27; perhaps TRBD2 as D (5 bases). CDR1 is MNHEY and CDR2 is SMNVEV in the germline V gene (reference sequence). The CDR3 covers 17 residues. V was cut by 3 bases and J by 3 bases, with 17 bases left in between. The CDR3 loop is CASSFYSIVEDTGELFF. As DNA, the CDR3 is TGTGCCAGCAGTTTTTATTCGATCGTGGAGGACACCGGGGAGCTGTTTTTT.

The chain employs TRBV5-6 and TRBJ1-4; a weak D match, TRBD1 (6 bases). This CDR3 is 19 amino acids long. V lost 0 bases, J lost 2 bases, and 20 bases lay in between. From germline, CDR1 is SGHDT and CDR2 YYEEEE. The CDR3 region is CASSLAAGAVGFTNEKLFF. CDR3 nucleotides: TGTGCCAGCAGCTTGGCCGCAGGGGCTGTAGGTTTTACTAATGAAAAACTGTTTTTT.

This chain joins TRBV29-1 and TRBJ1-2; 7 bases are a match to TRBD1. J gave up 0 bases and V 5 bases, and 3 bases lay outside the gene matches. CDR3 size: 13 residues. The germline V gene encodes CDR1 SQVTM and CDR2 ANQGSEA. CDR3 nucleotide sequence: TGCAGCGTTTTGGGGACAGCTAACTATGGCTACACCTTC. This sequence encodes CSVLGTANYGYTF.

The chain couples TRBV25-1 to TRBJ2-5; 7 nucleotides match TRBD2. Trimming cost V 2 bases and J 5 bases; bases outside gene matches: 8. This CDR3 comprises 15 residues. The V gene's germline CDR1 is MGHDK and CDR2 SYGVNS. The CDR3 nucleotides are TGTGCCAGCAGTGAACTTGGGGACTACCCGGAGACCCAGTACTTC. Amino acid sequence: CASSELGDYPETQYF.

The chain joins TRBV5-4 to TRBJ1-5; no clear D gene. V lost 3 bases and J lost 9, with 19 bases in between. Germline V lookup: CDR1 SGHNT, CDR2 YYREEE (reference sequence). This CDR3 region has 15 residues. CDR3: CASSYGVGVEGPQHF. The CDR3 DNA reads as TGTGCCAGCAGCTATGGGGTCGGGGTCGAAGGGCCCCAGCATTTT.

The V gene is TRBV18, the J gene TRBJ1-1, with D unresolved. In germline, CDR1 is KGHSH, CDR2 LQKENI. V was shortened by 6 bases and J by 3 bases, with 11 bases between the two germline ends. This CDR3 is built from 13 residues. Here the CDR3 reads CASSRARDTEAFF. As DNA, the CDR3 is TGTGCCAGCTCGCGGGCCCGGGACACTGAAGCTTTCTTT.

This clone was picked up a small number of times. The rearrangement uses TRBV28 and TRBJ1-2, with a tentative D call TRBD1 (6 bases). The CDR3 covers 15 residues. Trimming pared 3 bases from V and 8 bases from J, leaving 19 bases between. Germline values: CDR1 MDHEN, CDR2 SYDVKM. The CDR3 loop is CASSFRVRGARGYTF. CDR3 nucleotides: TGTGCCAGCAGTTTCAGGGTTCGGGGGGCGCGAGGCTACACCTTC.

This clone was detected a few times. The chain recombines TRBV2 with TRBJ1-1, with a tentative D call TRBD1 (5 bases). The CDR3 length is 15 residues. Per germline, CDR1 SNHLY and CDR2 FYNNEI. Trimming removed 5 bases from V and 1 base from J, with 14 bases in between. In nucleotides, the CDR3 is TGTGCCAGCAGTTGGGGTGCCAGGGCGAACACTGAAGCTTTCTTT. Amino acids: CASSWGARANTEAFF.

This chain's CDR3 is CAWMTGLNTEAFF. The CDR3 nucleotides are TGTGCCTGGATGACAGGGTTAAACACTGAAGCTTTCTTT. The V and J genes are TRBV30 and TRBJ1-1, with 7 bases that match TRBD1. CDR3 length: 13 residues. After removal of 4 bases from V and 2 bases from J, the junction contained 4 bases not matched to a gene. CDR1 is GTSNPN and CDR2 is SVGIG in the germline V gene (reference sequence).

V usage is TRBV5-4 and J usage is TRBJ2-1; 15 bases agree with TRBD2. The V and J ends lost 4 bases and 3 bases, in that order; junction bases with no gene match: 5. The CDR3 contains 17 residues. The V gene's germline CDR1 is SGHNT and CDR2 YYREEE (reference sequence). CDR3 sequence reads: CASSERTSGRGYNEQFF. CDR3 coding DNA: TGTGCCAGCAGCGAAAGGACTAGCGGGAGGGGCTACAATGAGCAGTTCTTC.

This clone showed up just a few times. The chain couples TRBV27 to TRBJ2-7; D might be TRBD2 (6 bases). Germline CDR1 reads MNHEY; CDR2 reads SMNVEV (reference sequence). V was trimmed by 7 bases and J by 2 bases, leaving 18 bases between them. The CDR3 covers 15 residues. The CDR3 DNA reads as TGTGCCAGCACCTCCCTCGGCGGAGGGGCCTACGAGCAGTACTTC. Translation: CASTSLGGGAYEQYF.

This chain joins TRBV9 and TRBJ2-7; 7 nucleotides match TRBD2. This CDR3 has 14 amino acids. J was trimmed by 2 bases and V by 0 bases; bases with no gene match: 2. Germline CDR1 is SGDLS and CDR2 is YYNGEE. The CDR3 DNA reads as TGTGCCAGCAGCGTAGGGGACTATCCCTACGAGCAGTACTTC. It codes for CASSVGDYPYEQYF.

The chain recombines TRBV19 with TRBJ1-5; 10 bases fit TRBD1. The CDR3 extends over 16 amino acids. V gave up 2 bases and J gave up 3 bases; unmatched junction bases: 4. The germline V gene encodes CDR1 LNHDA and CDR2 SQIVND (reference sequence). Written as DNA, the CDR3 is TGTGCCAGTAGTATAAGGGGACAGGGGATCAATCAGCCCCAGCATTTT. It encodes CASSIRGQGINQPQHF.